The next 19 T cell receptor beta chains were all read from a single sample in a study of blood T cell repertoires in COVID-19. Produced via immunoSEQ multiplex PCR; TCRdb's table is partial and in-frame only. The sample carries 240,000 or so clones, roughly 82% recorded once. Sample: peripheral blood. Receptors were obtained from a man older than 75 with acute or convalescent COVID-19.

The chain employs TRBV18 and TRBJ1-1; possible D gene TRBD1, 6 bases. Trimming shortened V by 6 bases and J by 1 base, and 12 bases separated the two germline ends. The germline V gene has CDR1 KGHSH and CDR2 LQKENI. The CDR3 consists of 14 residues. CDR3 coding DNA: TGTGCCAGCTCCCTGGACAGAGGGAACACTGAAGCTTTCTTT. Its protein product is CASSLDRGNTEAFF. Combining the CDR3 with reference TRBV18 and TRBJ1-1 gives the whole variable domain NAGVMQNPRHLVRRRGQEARLRCSPMKGHSHVYWYRQLPEEGLKFMVYLQKENIIDESGMPKERFSAEFPKEGPSILRIQQVVRGDSAAYFCASSLDRGNTEAFFGQGTRLTVV.

The chain carries TRBV6-2 or TRBV6-3 and TRBJ1-2; tentative D call: TRBD1 (6 bases). CDR3 length: 16 residues. CDR1 and CDR2 from the germline V gene are MNHEY and SVGEGT. Trimming took 5 bases from V and 0 from J, leaving 16 bases between them. The CDR3 protein is CASSHGQLLPNYGYTF. The DNA of the CDR3 is TGTGCCAGCAGTCACGGACAGCTCCTTCCTAACTATGGCTACACCTTC.

The CDR3 DNA sequence: TGTGCCAGCAGCCACGGGGGAAACACCATATATTTT. Translating it yields CASSHGGNTIYF. This sequence joins TRBV3-1 (or the pseudogene TRBV3-2) and TRBJ1-3; D gene ambiguous. Between the trimmed V and J ends, which lost 3 bases and 4 bases, there was a span of 4 bases. Germline V gene lookup returns CDR1 LGHDT and CDR2 YNNKEL (reference sequence). This CDR3 spans 12 amino acids.

This clone occurred once. The chain has TRBV6-5 and TRBJ2-1; 8 bases align to TRBD1. V was pared by 6 bases and J by 5 bases, with 6 bases of the junction left unmatched. The CDR3 is 14 residues long. Germline V gene lookup returns CDR1 MNHEY and CDR2 SVGAGI. CDR3 bases: TGTGCCAGCAGAACCGGGACAGGTAACAATGAGCAGTTCTTC. This sequence encodes CASRTGTGNNEQFF.

The genes are TRBV28 and TRBJ1-4, with a tentative D call TRBD1 (5 bases). The germline V gene encodes CDR1 MDHEN and CDR2 SYDVKM. The CDR3 is 15 residues long. The V end was cut by 1 base, the J end by 1 base, with 7 bases between. CDR3 nucleotides: TGTGCCAGCAGTTTATTCCAGGGAACTAATGAAAAACTGTTTTTT. Translation gives CASSLFQGTNEKLFF.

This clone occurred a few times. The rearrangement joins TRBV28 to TRBJ2-5, with 11 nucleotides matching TRBD2. The CDR3 is made up of 16 amino acids. With V trimmed by 6 bases and J by 5 bases, 11 bases remained unmatched. Germline V CDR1 and CDR2: MDHEN, SYDVKM. DNA for the CDR3: TGTGCCAGCAGCCGGGGGGGTACTAGCGGGAGTGAGACCCAGTACTTC. Protein product: CASSRGGTSGSETQYF.

The chain carries TRBV6-5 and TRBJ1-5; 12 bases match TRBD1. Germline trimming cut 6 bases from V and 6 bases from J; bases unmatched to any gene: 6. The germline CDR1 and CDR2 sequences are MNHEY and SVGAGI. CDR3 length equals 15 residues. CDR3 loop: CASSRGQGAVQPQHF. The CDR3 DNA reads TGTGCCAGCAGCCGGGGACAGGGGGCGGTTCAGCCCCAGCATTTT.

The rearrangement uses TRBV7-2 and TRBJ1-2; D possibly corresponds to TRBD1 (6 bases). Trimming took off 7 bases at V and 4 bases at J, with 13 bases between the two ends. Per the germline V gene, CDR1 is SGHTA and CDR2 is FQGNSA. The CDR3 is 13 residues long. CDR3 sequence reads: CASTESGVYGYTF. CDR3 sequence (DNA): TGTGCCAGCACCGAGTCAGGGGTCTATGGCTACACCTTC.

This rearrangement joins TRBV28 to TRBJ1-2; TRBD1 matches 12 bases. V trimming: 3 bases; J trimming: 9 bases; junction bases outside the gene matches: 11. This CDR3 has 16 amino acids. Germline V gives CDR1 MDHEN, CDR2 SYDVKM. The CDR3 coding sequence is TGTGCCAGCAGTTTCGATCCGGGACAGGGGGCTAGTAGCTACACCTTC. Its protein is CASSFDPGQGASSYTF.

CDR3 nucleotides: TGTGCCAGCTCACCCCTCCGGGATATCCCAAACACCATATATTTT. Amino acids: CASSPLRDIPNTIYF. The chain carries TRBV18 and TRBJ1-3; D not certain. This CDR3 contains 15 residues. V was cut by 3 bases and J by 6 bases, with 15 bases left in between. Germline V lookup: CDR1 KGHSH, CDR2 LQKENI. Full variable domain (remainder filled in from reference TRBV18 and TRBJ1-3): NAGVMQNPRHLVRRRGQEARLRCSPMKGHSHVYWYRQLPEEGLKFMVYLQKENIIDESGMPKERFSAEFPKEGPSILRIQQVVRGDSAAYFCASSPLRDIPNTIYFGEGSWLTVV.

The chain uses TRBV29-1 and TRBJ2-1, with 7 bases identical to TRBD2. Germline CDR1 SQVTM, CDR2 ANQGSEA. Germline trimming cut 6 bases from V and 8 bases from J; bases unmatched to any gene: 13. The CDR3 loop spans 14 amino acids. The CDR3 reads CSVVGGLARHEQFF. The CDR3 nucleotides are TGCAGCGTGGTGGGAGGGCTAGCGAGGCATGAGCAGTTCTTC.

This rearrangement joins TRBV7-8 to TRBJ2-1; 12 positions agree with TRBD2. The CDR3 has 17 amino acids. Germline V gene sequence: CDR1 SGHVS, CDR2 FQNEAQ. V shed 6 bases, J shed 4 bases, and the junction held 10 bases outside the gene matches. CDR3 in DNA: TGTGCCAGCAGACCTACTAGCGGGGGGATCCTTTACAATGAGCAGTTCTTC. Residues: CASRPTSGGILYNEQFF.

The rearrangement joins TRBV29-1 to TRBJ1-4; D unresolved. CDR3 size: 14 residues. The germline CDR1 and CDR2 sequences are SQVTM and ANQGSEA. V was pared by 0 bases and J by 0 bases, with 5 bases between. The CDR3 loop is CSVEERATNEKLFF. In DNA, the CDR3 is TGCAGCGTTGAAGAACGGGCAACTAATGAAAAACTGTTTTTT.

A single count supports this clone. CDR3 amino acids: CASSLGLAGAPGLKNIQYF. Written as DNA, the CDR3 is TGTGCCAGCAGCTTAGGGCTAGCGGGGGCCCCGGGGCTCAAAAACATTCAGTACTTC. The V gene is TRBV7-2, the J gene TRBJ2-4; TRBD2 agrees at 10 bases. This CDR3 is built from 19 residues. V was clipped by 1 base and J by 3 bases; unmatched bases: 12. Looked up from germline, CDR1 is SGHTA and CDR2 is FQGNSA. The full variable domain, with the rest looked up from reference TRBV7-2 and TRBJ2-4, is GAGVSQSPSNKVTEKGKDVELRCDPISGHTALYWYRQSLGQGLEFLIYFQGNSAPDKSGLPSDRFSAERTGGSVSTLTIQRTQQEDSAVYLCASSLGLAGAPGLKNIQYFGAGTRLSVL.

This chain uses TRBV5-4 with TRBJ1-2; 7 bases agree with TRBD1. Germline CDR1 is SGHNT and CDR2 is YYREEE (reference sequence). This CDR3 has 13 residues. J was trimmed by 8 bases and V by 4 bases; bases with no gene match: 8. The CDR3 loop is CASSRDRVEGYTF. The CDR3 region has the DNA TGTGCCAGCAGCCGAGACAGGGTAGAAGGCTACACCTTC.

The sample holds a few counts of this clone. The chain uses TRBV19 and TRBJ1-5; D unresolved. The CDR3 runs to 15 residues. Germline V gene sequence: CDR1 LNHDA, CDR2 SQIVND (reference sequence). V dropped 6 bases and J dropped 0 bases, with 12 bases sitting between them. This CDR3 is CASRGPFNSNQPQHF. The CDR3 DNA follows: TGTGCCAGTAGGGGCCCTTTCAATAGCAATCAGCCCCAGCATTTT.

The chain combines TRBV5-5 with TRBJ2-6; a weak D match, TRBD1 (5 bases). The CDR3 runs to 15 residues. The V and J ends lost 5 bases and 3 bases respectively, with 12 bases between them. Germline CDR1 is SGHKS and CDR2 is YYEKEE (reference sequence). As DNA, the CDR3 is TGTGCCAGCAGACATGACAGCCGTGGGGCCAACGTCCTGACTTTC. This gives the protein CASRHDSRGANVLTF.

The chain joins TRBV7-2 to TRBJ2-1, with D tentatively TRBD2 (6 bases). Germline CDR1 and CDR2: SGHTA and FQGNSA. The CDR3 sequence is 14 residues long. The germline V and J ends were trimmed by 5 bases and 6 bases, with 14 bases remaining between them. The chain's CDR3 is CASSPQEGRNEQFF. The CDR3 DNA follows: TGTGCCAGCAGCCCACAGGAGGGGCGCAATGAGCAGTTCTTC.

The rearrangement uses TRBV10-1 and TRBJ1-5; 7 bases align to TRBD1. The V and J ends lost 2 bases and 0 bases, in that order; junction bases with no gene match: 10. This CDR3 contains 18 residues. The germline gives CDR1 WNHNN, CDR2 SYGVQD (reference sequence). The CDR3 coding sequence is TGCGCCAGCAGTGAGGAGGGGGCCCACAATTATAGCAATCAGCCCCAGCATTTT. Its protein product is CASSEEGAHNYSNQPQHF.